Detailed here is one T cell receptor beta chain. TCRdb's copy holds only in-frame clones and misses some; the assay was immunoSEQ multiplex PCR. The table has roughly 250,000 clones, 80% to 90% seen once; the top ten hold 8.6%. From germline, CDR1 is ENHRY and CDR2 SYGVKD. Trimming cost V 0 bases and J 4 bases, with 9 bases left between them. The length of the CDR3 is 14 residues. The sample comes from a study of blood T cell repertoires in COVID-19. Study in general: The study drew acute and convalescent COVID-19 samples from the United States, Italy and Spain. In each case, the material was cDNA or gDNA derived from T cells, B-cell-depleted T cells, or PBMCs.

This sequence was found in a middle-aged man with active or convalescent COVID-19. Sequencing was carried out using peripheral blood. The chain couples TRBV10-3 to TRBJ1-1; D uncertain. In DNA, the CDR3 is TGTGCCATCAGTGAGTCGAACGGGAGCACTGAAGCTTTCTTT. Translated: CAISESNGSTEAFF.